Listed below are T cell receptor beta chains from one sample, sequenced in a study of blood T cell repertoires in COVID-19. Here immunoSEQ multiplex PCR was the method, and the copy in TCRdb shows in-frame clones only, minus some. The data contain more than 30,000 clones, more than 75% of them seen just once; the ten biggest clones take up 24%. The sequenced sample consisted of peripheral blood. The receptors here all came from a man aged 50-60 years with active or convalescent COVID-19. The CDR3 runs from the conserved cysteine through the conserved F or W. A D gene is named only where the DNA matches it firmly. For some rows the clone size is stated as once, few or many, or as a class when expanded; others skip it.

cdr3_aa: CASRDRGWGETQYF
cdr3_nt: TGTGCCAGCAGGGACAGGGGGTGGGGAGAGACCCAGTACTTC
v_call: TRBV25-1
d_call: TRBD1
j_call: TRBJ2-5
clone_size: few

cdr3_aa: CSASKGQGNEKLFF
cdr3_nt: TGCAGTGCTAGTAAGGGACAGGGTAATGAAAAACTGTTTTTT
v_call: TRBV20-1
d_call: TRBD1
j_call: TRBJ1-4
clone_size: NA

cdr3_aa: CASTNQGHETQYF
cdr3_nt: TGTGCCAGCACCAATCAGGGGCACGAGACCCAGTACTTC
v_call: TRBV2
d_call: NA
j_call: TRBJ2-5
clone_size: NA

cdr3_aa: CASSLEGLGNQPQHF
cdr3_nt: TGTGCCAGCAGCTTAGAGGGGCTCGGGAATCAGCCCCAGCATTTT
v_call: TRBV7-9
d_call: NA
j_call: TRBJ1-5
clone_size: NA

cdr3_aa: CASRGTVGANQPQHF
cdr3_nt: TGTGCCAGCAGGGGGACAGTCGGCGCTAATCAGCCCCAGCATTTT
v_call: TRBV2
d_call: TRBD1
j_call: TRBJ1-5
clone_size: NA

cdr3_aa: CASSVDPRGDTQYF
cdr3_nt: TGTGCCAGCAGCGTAGATCCTAGAGGAGATACGCAGTATTTT
v_call: TRBV9
d_call: NA
j_call: TRBJ2-3
clone_size: NA

cdr3_aa: CASSVDTDYGYTF
cdr3_nt: TGTGCCAGCAGCGTAGATACAGACTATGGCTACACCTTC
v_call: TRBV9
d_call: NA
j_call: TRBJ1-2
clone_size: few

cdr3_aa: CASSLVAGEKLFF
cdr3_nt: TGTGCCAGCAGTTTAGTGGCGGGTGAAAAACTGTTTTTT
v_call: TRBV12-3/TRBV12-4
d_call: NA
j_call: TRBJ1-4
clone_size: NA

cdr3_aa: CASSPRTSDEQFF
cdr3_nt: TGTGCCAGCAGCCCCCGGACTAGCGATGAGCAGTTCTTC
v_call: TRBV5-4
d_call: TRBD2
j_call: TRBJ2-1
clone_size: once

cdr3_aa: CASSELGAGNSPLHF
cdr3_nt: TGTGCCAGCAGTGAATTGGGGGCAGGTAATTCACCCCTCCACTTT
v_call: TRBV2
d_call: NA
j_call: TRBJ1-6
clone_size: NA

cdr3_aa: CASSESYEQYF
cdr3_nt: TGTGCCAGCAGTGAGTCCTACGAGCAGTACTTC
v_call: TRBV28
d_call: NA
j_call: TRBJ2-7
clone_size: NA

cdr3_aa: CASSQVAVAGSRKTQYF
cdr3_nt: TGCGCCAGCAGCCAAGTGGCGGTAGCGGGATCACGAAAGACCCAGTACTTC
v_call: TRBV4-1
d_call: TRBD2
j_call: TRBJ2-5
clone_size: NA

cdr3_aa: CASSLSSGGAWDEQFF
cdr3_nt: TGCGCCAGCAGCCTCAGTAGCGGGGGGGCCTGGGATGAGCAGTTCTTC
v_call: TRBV5-1
d_call: TRBD2
j_call: TRBJ2-1
clone_size: NA

cdr3_aa: CASSDSGTVGGEQYF
cdr3_nt: TGTGCCAGCAGTGATTCCGGGACAGTTGGGGGGGAGCAGTACTTC
v_call: TRBV2
d_call: NA
j_call: TRBJ2-7
clone_size: NA

cdr3_aa: CASGTGGAGEQFF
cdr3_nt: TGTGCCAGCGGGACAGGGGGAGCTGGTGAGCAGTTCTTC
v_call: TRBV27
d_call: TRBD1
j_call: TRBJ2-1
clone_size: few

cdr3_aa: CASSHDSREATNEKLFF
cdr3_nt: TGTGCCAGCAGCCATGATTCAAGAGAAGCAACTAATGAAAAACTGTTTTTT
v_call: TRBV11-2
d_call: NA
j_call: TRBJ1-4
clone_size: NA

cdr3_aa: CASSPAADSGNTIYF
cdr3_nt: TGTGCCAGCTCACCAGCGGCGGACTCTGGAAACACCATATATTTT
v_call: TRBV18
d_call: NA
j_call: TRBJ1-3
clone_size: NA

cdr3_aa: CASSFHGQGTYNEQFF
cdr3_nt: TGTGCCAGCAGTTTCCACGGACAGGGTACCTACAATGAGCAGTTCTTC
v_call: TRBV6-5
d_call: TRBD1
j_call: TRBJ2-1
clone_size: NA

cdr3_aa: CASSRTGGATYEQYF
cdr3_nt: TGTGCCAGCAGCCGTACAGGGGGCGCGACCTACGAGCAGTACTTC
v_call: TRBV28
d_call: TRBD1
j_call: TRBJ2-7
clone_size: NA

cdr3_aa: CASTPALAGGRGQFF
cdr3_nt: TGTGCCAGCACCCCGGCGCTAGCGGGAGGGCGTGGGCAGTTCTTC
v_call: TRBV7-9
d_call: TRBD2
j_call: TRBJ2-1
clone_size: NA

cdr3_aa: CASSISRDRYYTF
cdr3_nt: TGTGCCAGTAGTATATCCCGCGACAGATACTACACCTTC
v_call: TRBV19
d_call: NA
j_call: TRBJ1-2
clone_size: NA

cdr3_aa: CATSDAAIAGGYYNEQFF
cdr3_nt: TGTGCCACCAGTGACGCAGCGATAGCGGGGGGATACTACAATGAGCAGTTCTTC
v_call: TRBV24-1
d_call: TRBD2
j_call: TRBJ2-1
clone_size: NA

cdr3_aa: CASSPRQPNQPQHF
cdr3_nt: TGTGCCAGTAGTCCACGACAGCCCAATCAGCCCCAGCATTTT
v_call: TRBV19
d_call: NA
j_call: TRBJ1-5
clone_size: once

cdr3_aa: CASSVSDRGERGQFF
cdr3_nt: TGTGCCAGCAGCGTAAGTGACAGGGGCGAGCGTGGGCAGTTCTTC
v_call: TRBV9
d_call: TRBD1
j_call: TRBJ2-1
clone_size: NA

cdr3_aa: CSVDPLYTF
cdr3_nt: TGCAGCGTTGACCCCCTCTACACCTTC
v_call: TRBV29-1
d_call: NA
j_call: TRBJ1-2
clone_size: NA

cdr3_aa: CASSIPLQPYSNQPQHF
cdr3_nt: TGTGCCAGTAGTATTCCCCTACAGCCCTATAGCAATCAGCCCCAGCATTTT
v_call: TRBV19
d_call: NA
j_call: TRBJ1-5
clone_size: NA